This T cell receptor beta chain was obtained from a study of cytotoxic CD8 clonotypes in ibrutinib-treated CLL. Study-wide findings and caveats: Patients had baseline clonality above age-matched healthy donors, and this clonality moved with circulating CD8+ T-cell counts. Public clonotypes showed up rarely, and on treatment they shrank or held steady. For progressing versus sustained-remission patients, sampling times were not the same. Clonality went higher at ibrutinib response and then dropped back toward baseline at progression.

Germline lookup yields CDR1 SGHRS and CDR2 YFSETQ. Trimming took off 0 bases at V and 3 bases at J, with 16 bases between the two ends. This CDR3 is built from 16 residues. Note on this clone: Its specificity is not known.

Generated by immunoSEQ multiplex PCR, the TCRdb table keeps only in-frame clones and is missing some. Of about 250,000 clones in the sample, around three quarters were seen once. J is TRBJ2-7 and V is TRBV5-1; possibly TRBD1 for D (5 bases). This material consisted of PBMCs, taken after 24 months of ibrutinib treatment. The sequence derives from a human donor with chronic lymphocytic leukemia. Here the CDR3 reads CASSLVDSRHLYEQYF. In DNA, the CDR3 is TGCGCCAGCAGCTTGGTAGACAGCCGCCACCTCTACGAGCAGTACTTC.